These 5 T cell receptor beta chains were all obtained from the same sample, sequenced in a study of control samples from healthy donors and cancer patients. Clones were read by immunoSEQ multiplex PCR, and TCRdb kept only the in-frame ones, dropping some. The sample yields over 10,000 clones, 85% to 95% seen once. The material sequenced was PBMCs. These receptors were taken from a man aged 80 or over with lung cancer.

This chain joins TRBV18 and TRBJ2-3; the D gene is possibly TRBD1 (6 bases). The V gene's germline CDR1 is KGHSH and CDR2 LQKENI. The CDR3 extends over 13 amino acids. Deletions cut 8 bases from V and 1 base from J, with 10 bases between. CDR3 protein: CASGGAGTDTQYF. CDR3 DNA: TGTGCCAGCGGGGGCGCCGGCACAGATACGCAGTATTTT. Combining the CDR3 with reference TRBV18 and TRBJ2-3 gives the whole variable domain NAGVMQNPRHLVRRRGQEARLRCSPMKGHSHVYWYRQLPEEGLKFMVYLQKENIIDESGMPKERFSAEFPKEGPSILRIQQVVRGDSAAYFCASGGAGTDTQYFGPGTRLTVL.

The chain joins TRBV7-9 to TRBJ1-4; no clear D gene. This CDR3 is 11 amino acids long. Germline-derived CDR1 and CDR2 are SEHNR and FQNEAQ (reference sequence). V lost 10 bases to trimming and J lost 6 bases, with 9 bases between them. DNA of the CDR3: TGTGCCACTTCGCCCGATGAAAAACTGTTTTTT. As protein: CATSPDEKLFF.

In this sample, this clone turned up once. This chain uses TRBV28 with TRBJ1-2, with D perhaps matching TRBD1 (5 bases). The germline CDR1 and CDR2 sequences are MDHEN and SYDVKM. V was clipped by 6 bases and J by 0 bases, with 8 bases between them. The CDR3 runs to 13 residues. The CDR3 DNA sequence: TGTGCCAGCAGAGCAGGGACTAACTATGGCTACACCTTC. It codes for CASRAGTNYGYTF.

This rearrangement joins TRBV7-9 to TRBJ1-4; 7 bases are a match to TRBD1. The CDR3 runs to 14 residues. Germline CDR1 SEHNR, CDR2 FQNEAQ (reference sequence). The V and J ends lost 5 bases and 4 bases, in that order; junction bases with no gene match: 4. The CDR3 DNA is TGTGCCAGCAGCCCCGGACAGGTTAATGAAAAACTGTTTTTT. The encoded protein is CASSPGQVNEKLFF.

The chain recombines TRBV5-6 with TRBJ1-1; D not certain. Trimming pared 1 base from V and 4 bases from J, leaving 17 bases between. CDR3 size: 16 residues. Germline lookup yields CDR1 SGHDT and CDR2 YYEEEE. DNA of the CDR3: TGTGCCAGCAGCTTGTCGGGGTACAGTGATGGCACTGAAGCTTTCTTT. As protein: CASSLSGYSDGTEAFF.